This entry describes one T cell receptor (beta chain). Its specificity is unknown. The repertoire was sequenced with immunoSEQ multiplex PCR; TCRdb's copy has only in-frame clones and lacks some. The repertoire holds roughly 100,000 clones, with around 94% as singletons. This sample is drawn from a study of T cell responses to AZD1222 COVID-19 vaccine. The germline V gene has CDR1 KGHSH and CDR2 LQKENI. There are 16 residues in the CDR3. Trimming stripped 3 bases from V and 5 bases from J, with 19 bases between. The study, taken as a whole, reports: Elevations in Spike-specific TCR breadth and depth followed administration of two AZD1222 doses. White British donors predominated, females outnumbered males, and clonal diversity was possibly underestimated.

The specimen was peripheral blood, collected on day 0 of AZD1222 vaccination. The chain links TRBV18 to TRBJ2-5; D may correspond to TRBD1 or TRBD2 (6 bases each). The TCR sequence derives from an adult in good health. The CDR3 coding sequence is TGTGCCAGCTCACCGGTCAGGGGCCAACGGGGGGAGACCCAGTACTTC. This gives the protein CASSPVRGQRGETQYF.